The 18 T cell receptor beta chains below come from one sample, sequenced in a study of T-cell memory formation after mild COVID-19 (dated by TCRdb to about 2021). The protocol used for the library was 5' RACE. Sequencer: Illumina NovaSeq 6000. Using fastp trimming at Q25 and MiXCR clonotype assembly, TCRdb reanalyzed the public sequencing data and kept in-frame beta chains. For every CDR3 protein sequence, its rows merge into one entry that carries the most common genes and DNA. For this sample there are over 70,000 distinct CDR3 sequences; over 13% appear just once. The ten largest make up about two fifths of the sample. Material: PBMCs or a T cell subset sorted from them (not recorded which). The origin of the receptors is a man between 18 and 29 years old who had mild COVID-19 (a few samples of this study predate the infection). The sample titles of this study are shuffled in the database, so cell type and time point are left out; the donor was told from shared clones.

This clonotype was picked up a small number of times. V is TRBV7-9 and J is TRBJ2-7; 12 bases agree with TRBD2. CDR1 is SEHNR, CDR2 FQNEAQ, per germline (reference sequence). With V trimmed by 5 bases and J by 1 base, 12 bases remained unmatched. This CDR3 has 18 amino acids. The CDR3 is CASSPTQTSGGGSYEQYF. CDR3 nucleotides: TGTGCCAGCAGCCCGACTCAGACTAGCGGGGGAGGGTCCTACGAGCAGTACTTC. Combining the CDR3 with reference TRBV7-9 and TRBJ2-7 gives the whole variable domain DTGVSQNPRHKITKRGQNVTFRCDPISEHNRLYWYRQTLGQGPEFLTYFQNEAQLEKSRLLSDRFSAERPKGSFSTLEIQRTEQGDSAMYLCASSPTQTSGGGSYEQYFGPGTRLTVT.

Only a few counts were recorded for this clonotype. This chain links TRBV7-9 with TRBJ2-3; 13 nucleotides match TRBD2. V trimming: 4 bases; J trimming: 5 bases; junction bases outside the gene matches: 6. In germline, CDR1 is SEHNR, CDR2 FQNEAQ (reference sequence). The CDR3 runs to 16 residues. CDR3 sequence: CASSSTSGGAEDTQYF. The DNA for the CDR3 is TGTGCCAGCAGCTCTACTAGCGGGGGGGCCGAAGATACGCAGTATTTT.

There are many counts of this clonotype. CDR3 in DNA: TGTGCCAGCTCCGGGACAGGGGACGCCGGGGAGCTGTTTTTT. Protein: CASSGTGDAGELFF. The chain has TRBV25-1 and TRBJ2-2; TRBD1 aligns across 10 bases. CDR1 and CDR2 (germline): MGHDK, SYGVNS. This CDR3 comprises 14 residues. Trimming removed 8 bases from V and 6 bases from J; junction bases left unmatched: 6.

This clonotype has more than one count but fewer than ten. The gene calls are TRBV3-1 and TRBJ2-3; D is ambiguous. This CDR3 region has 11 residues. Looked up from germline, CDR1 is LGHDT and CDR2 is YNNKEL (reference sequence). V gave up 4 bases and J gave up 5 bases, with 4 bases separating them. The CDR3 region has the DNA TGTGCCAGCAGCCGGCGAGATACGCAGTATTTT. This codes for CASSRRDTQYF.

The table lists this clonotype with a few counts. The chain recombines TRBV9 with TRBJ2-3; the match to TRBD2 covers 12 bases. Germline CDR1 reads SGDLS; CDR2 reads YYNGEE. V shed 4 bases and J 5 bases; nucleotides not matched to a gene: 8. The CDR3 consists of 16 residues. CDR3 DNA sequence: TGTGCCAGCAGCTCTAGCGGGGGGGTAGCTAGAGATACGCAGTATTTT. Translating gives CASSSSGGVARDTQYF.

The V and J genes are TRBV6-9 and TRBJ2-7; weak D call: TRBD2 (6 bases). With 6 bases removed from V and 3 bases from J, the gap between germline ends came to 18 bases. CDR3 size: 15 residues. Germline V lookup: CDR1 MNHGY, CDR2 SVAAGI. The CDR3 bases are TGTGCCAGCAGCCTCTCCCGGGACTTGATCTACGAGCAGTACGTC. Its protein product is CASSLSRDLIYEQYV.

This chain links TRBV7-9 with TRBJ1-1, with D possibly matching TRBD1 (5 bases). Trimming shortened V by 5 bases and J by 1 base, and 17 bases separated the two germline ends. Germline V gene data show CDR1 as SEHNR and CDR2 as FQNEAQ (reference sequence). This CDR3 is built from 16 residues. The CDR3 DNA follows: TGTGCCAGCAGCCCGAACCCCCGAGGGGCGAACACTGAAGCTTTCTTT. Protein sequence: CASSPNPRGANTEAFF.

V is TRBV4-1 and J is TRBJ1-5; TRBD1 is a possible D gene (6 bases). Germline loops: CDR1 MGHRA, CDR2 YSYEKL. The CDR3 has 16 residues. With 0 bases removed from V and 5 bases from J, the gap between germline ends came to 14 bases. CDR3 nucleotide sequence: TGCGCCAGCAGCCAAGAAAGGGCAGGGGCGGATCAGCCCCAGCATTTT. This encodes CASSQERAGADQPQHF.

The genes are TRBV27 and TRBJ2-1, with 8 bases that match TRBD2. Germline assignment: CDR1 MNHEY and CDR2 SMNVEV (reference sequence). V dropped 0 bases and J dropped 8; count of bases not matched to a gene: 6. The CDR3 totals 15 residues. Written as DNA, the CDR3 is TGTGCCAGCAGTTTATCGCGGACGGGACTAGATGAGCAGTTCTTC. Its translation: CASSLSRTGLDEQFF.

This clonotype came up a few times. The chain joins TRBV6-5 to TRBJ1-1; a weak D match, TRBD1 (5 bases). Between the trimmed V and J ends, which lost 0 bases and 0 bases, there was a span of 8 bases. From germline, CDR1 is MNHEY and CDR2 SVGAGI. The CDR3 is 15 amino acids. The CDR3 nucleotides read TGTGCCAGCAGTTACTCGCCAGGGTTGAACACTGAAGCTTTCTTT. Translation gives CASSYSPGLNTEAFF.

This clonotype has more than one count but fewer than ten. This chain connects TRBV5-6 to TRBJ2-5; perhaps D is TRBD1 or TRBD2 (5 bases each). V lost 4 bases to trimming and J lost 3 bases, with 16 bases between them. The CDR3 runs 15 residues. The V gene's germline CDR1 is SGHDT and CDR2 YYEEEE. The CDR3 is CASSPPGRLEETQYF. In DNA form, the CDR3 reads TGTGCCAGCAGCCCCCCGGGACGGCTCGAAGAGACCCAGTACTTC.

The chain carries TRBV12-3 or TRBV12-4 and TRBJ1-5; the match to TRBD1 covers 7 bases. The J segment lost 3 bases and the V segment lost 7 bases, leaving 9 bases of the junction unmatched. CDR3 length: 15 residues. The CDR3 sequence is CASKDREMFNQPQHF. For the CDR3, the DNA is TGTGCCAGCAAAGACAGGGAGATGTTCAATCAGCCCCAGCATTTT.

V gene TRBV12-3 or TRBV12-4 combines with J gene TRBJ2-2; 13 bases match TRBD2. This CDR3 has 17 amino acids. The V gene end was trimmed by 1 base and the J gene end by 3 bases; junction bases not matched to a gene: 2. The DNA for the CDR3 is TGTGCCAGCAGTTTAGACGGACTAGCGGGGGACACCGGGGAGCTGTTTTTT. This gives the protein CASSLDGLAGDTGELFF.

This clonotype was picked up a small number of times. The CDR3 region has the DNA TGTGCTAGTGGTTTGGGCGGCGGGTGGAATAACACTGAAGCTTTCTTT. Translating it yields CASGLGGGWNNTEAFF. J is TRBJ1-1 and V is TRBV12-5; no clear D gene. The V end was cut by 1 base, the J end by 2 bases, with 14 bases between. Germline CDR1 is LGHNT and CDR2 is FRNRAP. The CDR3 extends over 16 amino acids.

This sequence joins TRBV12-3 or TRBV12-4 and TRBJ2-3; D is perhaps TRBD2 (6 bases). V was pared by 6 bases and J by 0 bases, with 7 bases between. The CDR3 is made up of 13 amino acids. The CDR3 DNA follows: TGTGCCAGCAGGGGGACTAGCACAGATACGCAGTATTTT. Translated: CASRGTSTDTQYF.

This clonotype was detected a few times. CDR3 sequence (DNA): TGTGCCAGCAGCCCGGAGGGGGTGGAGACCCAGTACTTC. Its protein product is CASSPEGVETQYF. This chain links TRBV5-5 with TRBJ2-5; TRBD1 or TRBD2 may be the D gene (6 bases each). V was pared by 4 bases and J by 5 bases, with 12 bases between. The CDR3 spans 13 residues. The V gene's germline CDR1 is SGHKS and CDR2 YYEKEE (reference sequence). Full variable domain (rest looked up from reference TRBV5-5 and TRBJ2-5): DAGVTQSPTHLIKTRGQQVTLRCSPISGHKSVSWYQQVLGQGPQFIFQYYEKEERGRGNFPDRFSARQFPNYSSELNVNALLLGDSALYLCASSPEGVETQYFGPGTRLLVL.

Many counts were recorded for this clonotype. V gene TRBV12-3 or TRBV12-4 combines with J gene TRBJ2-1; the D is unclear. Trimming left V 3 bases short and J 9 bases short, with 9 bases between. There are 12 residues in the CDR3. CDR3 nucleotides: TGTGCCAGCAGTTTGGCCCTGGGTGAGCAGTTCTTC. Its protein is CASSLALGEQFF.

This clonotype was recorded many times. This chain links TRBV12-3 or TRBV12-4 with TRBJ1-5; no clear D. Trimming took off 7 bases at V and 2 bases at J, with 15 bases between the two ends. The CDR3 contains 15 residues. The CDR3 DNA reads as TGTGCCAGCACCCAGAGCCTGGGTGGCAATCAGCCCCAGCATTTT. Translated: CASTQSLGGNQPQHF.